This T cell receptor beta chain appears in the sequencing data of a study of blood T cell repertoires in COVID-19. About the study: T cells, B-cell-depleted T cells, or PBMCs supplied cDNA or gDNA.

Trimming shortened V by 0 bases and J by 2 bases, and 8 bases separated the two germline ends. Germline CDR1 is SGHRS and CDR2 is YFSETQ. The CDR3 is 14 residues long. In the authors' workflow: It was from reference gene primer amplification that nucleated cell counts were estimated. TCRdb's copy holds only in-frame clones and misses some; the assay was immunoSEQ multiplex PCR. That table furnishes V, J and clone size, whereas the DNA furnished D and trimming. The sample yields 300,000 to 350,000 clones, 87% seen once. The chain recombines TRBV5-1 with TRBJ1-1; a possible D gene is TRBD1 (5 bases). Source material: peripheral blood. The clonotype originates from a man aged 25-45 years with COVID-19, enrolled during active disease. The CDR3 DNA follows: TGCGCCAGCAGCTTGGATACAGGAAACACTGAAGCTTTCTTT. Amino acids: CASSLDTGNTEAFF.